This T cell receptor (beta chain) was captured by sequencing in a study of cytomegalovirus exposure and HLA in healthy donors. Study information: One earlier analysis, a look at 180 million or so T cells, found about 100 million unique TCR beta sequences. Study-wide results and caveats: Upon later analysis, HLA-associated TCR beta chains proved more clonally expanded than other, equally common chains. Among donors in an Asian-associated ancestry cluster, a later analysis reportedly found fewer N-insertions than the roughly 680-donor mean.

As regards this clone: Antigen unknown.

The PCR had 60 Vbeta and 13 Jbeta primers. Profiling relied on immunoSEQ multiplex PCR, and the TCRdb table lists in-frame clones only, not all of them. The table records about 90,000 clones, about four fifths of them present only once. Sequenced input: PBMCs. The receptor comes from a man aged 18 to 30 in good health and CMV-seronegative.

The CDR3 region has the DNA TGTGCCAGTAGTATCGCGGGAGCTCCTGGGGGTGGGGAGCAGTACTTC. Amino acids: CASSIAGAPGGGEQYF. This rearrangement joins TRBV19 to TRBJ2-7; TRBD2 aligns across 7 bases. Germline loops: CDR1 LNHDA, CDR2 SQIVND (reference sequence). V shed 3 bases and J 7 bases; nucleotides not matched to a gene: 15. This CDR3 comprises 16 residues.